The rows below give T cell receptor beta chains drawn from one sample of a study of identical twins. MiXCR, run by TCRdb on the 5' RACE reads, gives a single entry per CDR3 protein. The sample contains approximately 550,000 distinct CDR3 sequences, 20% to 25% of which appear only once. These sequences were also reported in another study, on yellow fever vaccine responses in identical twins.

What was sequenced was CD4+ T cells sorted from blood. The receptors originated from a woman aged 18-35 years in good health. Both conserved end residues are part of each CDR3. A D gene is named only where the DNA matches it firmly. Where a row states a size, it is once, few, many or the class of an expanded clone; other rows omit it.

clone size	D gene	V gene	J gene	CDR3 protein	CDR3 DNA
NA	NA	TRBV27	TRBJ2-7	CASSLYQGDEQYF	TGTGCCAGCAGTTTATATCAGGGCGACGAGCAGTACTTC
NA	NA	TRBV7-9	TRBJ1-2	CASSPRVYGYTF	TGTGCCAGCAGCCCAAGGGTGTATGGCTACACCTTC
many	NA	TRBV5-1	TRBJ1-1	CASSSGQLNTEAFF	TGTGCCAGCAGCTCAGGGCAGCTTAACACTGAAGCTTTCTTT
NA	TRBD1	TRBV5-1	TRBJ2-1	CASSSDRGQGEQFF	TGCGCCAGCAGCTCGGACAGGGGACAGGGTGAGCAGTTCTTC
few	NA	TRBV28	TRBJ2-5	CASSLGGDPRETQYF	TGTGCCAGCAGTTTAGGGGGTGACCCTAGAGAGACCCAGTACTTC
few	NA	TRBV6-5	TRBJ2-1	CASSYYPQGLEQFF	TGTGCCAGCAGTTACTACCCGCAGGGTCTTGAGCAGTTCTTC
few	TRBD1	TRBV29-1	TRBJ1-1	CSVEGQGRTEAFF	TGCAGCGTTGAAGGACAGGGACGCACTGAAGCTTTCTTT
NA	NA	TRBV20-1	TRBJ1-3	CSARGGSGNTIYF	TGCAGTGCTAGAGGGGGGTCTGGAAACACCATATATTTT
NA	TRBD1	TRBV12-3/TRBV12-4	TRBJ2-2	CASRTGEVTGELFF	TGTGCCAGCAGGACAGGGGAAGTCACCGGGGAGCTGTTTTTT
few	TRBD1	TRBV28	TRBJ2-7	CASRLRTGWEQYF	TGTGCCAGCAGACTGAGGACAGGGTGGGAGCAGTACTTC
few	NA	TRBV5-6	TRBJ1-2	CASSRANYGYTF	TGTGCCAGCAGTAGGGCTAACTATGGCTACACCTTC
NA	NA	TRBV11-2	TRBJ2-2	CASSLIEVGELFF	TGTGCCAGCAGCCTAATCGAGGTCGGGGAGCTGTTTTTT
few	NA	TRBV12-3/TRBV12-4	TRBJ1-2	CASRAIYGYTF	TGTGCCAGCCGAGCCATCTATGGCTACACCTTC
NA	NA	TRBV12-3/TRBV12-4	TRBJ2-1	CASSKDQPSEQFF	TGTGCCAGCAGCAAGGACCAGCCGTCTGAGCAGTTCTTC
few	TRBD2	TRBV14	TRBJ2-1	CASSPSGRLYNEQFF	TGTGCCAGCAGCCCTAGCGGGAGGTTATACAATGAGCAGTTCTTC
few	NA	TRBV7-9	TRBJ2-2	CASSLGPGARTGELFF	TGTGCCAGCAGCTTAGGTCCGGGGGCGCGTACCGGGGAGCTGTTTTTT
few	NA	TRBV12-3/TRBV12-4	TRBJ1-3	CASSWGLISGGNTIYF	TGTGCCAGCAGTTGGGGGTTGATTAGCGGTGGAAACACCATATATTTT
NA	TRBD2	TRBV5-1	TRBJ2-2	CASNQGGENTGELFF	TGCGCCAGCAACCAGGGAGGGGAGAACACCGGGGAGCTGTTTTTT
few	NA	TRBV19	TRBJ1-5	CASSIGYNQPQHF	TGTGCCAGTAGTATAGGGTACAATCAGCCCCAGCATTTT
NA	NA	TRBV27	TRBJ1-6	CASSLQLGPPLHF	TGTGCCAGCAGTTTACAACTCGGGCCACCCCTCCACTTT
few	NA	TRBV7-2	TRBJ1-5	CASSLGRALFQPQHF	TGTGCCAGCAGCTTAGGTCGCGCGTTGTTTCAGCCCCAGCATTTT
few	NA	TRBV10-3	TRBJ1-2	CAIRPDLNYGYTF	TGTGCCATCAGACCGGACCTTAACTATGGCTACACCTTC
NA	TRBD2	TRBV5-1	TRBJ2-1	CASSSQAGPNNEQFF	TGCGCCAGCAGCAGTCAAGCGGGGCCAAACAATGAGCAGTTCTTC
NA	TRBD2	TRBV5-1	TRBJ2-1	CASSSMALTSGRTNEQFF	TGCGCCAGCAGCTCAATGGCCTTAACTAGCGGGAGGACGAATGAGCAGTTCTTC
NA	NA	TRBV7-9	TRBJ2-1	CASSSLWPSKEFF	TGTGCCAGCAGCAGCTTATGGCCCTCGAAGGAGTTCTTC
few	NA	TRBV15	TRBJ2-1	CATSTGSNYLSNERLGEQFF	TGTGCCACCAGTACAGGATCGAATTACTTAAGTAATGAGCGTTTGGGTGAGCAGTTCTTC
few	NA	TRBV12-5	TRBJ2-7	CASGLSTGYEQYF	TGTGCTAGTGGTTTGTCGACAGGCTACGAGCAGTACTTC
few	NA	TRBV18	TRBJ2-5	CASSPSVAAHLETQYF	TGTGCCAGCTCACCATCGGTAGCGGCCCACTTGGAGACCCAGTACTTC
few	TRBD1	TRBV5-1	TRBJ1-6	CASSLAGQGRGSPLHF	TGCGCCAGCAGCTTGGCCGGACAGGGGAGGGGATCACCCCTCCACTTT
few	NA	TRBV12-3/TRBV12-4	TRBJ1-6	CANLSGVFTYNSPLHF	TGTGCCAACCTATCCGGGGTTTTCACCTATAATTCACCCCTCCACTTT
NA	NA	TRBV18	TRBJ2-5	CASSPGHQETQYF	TGTGCCAGCTCACCAGGGCACCAAGAGACCCAGTACTTC
NA	TRBD2	TRBV20-1	TRBJ2-1	CSASGLPLDEQFF	TGCAGTGCATCGGGACTACCTCTGGATGAGCAGTTCTTC
NA	TRBD2	TRBV7-3	TRBJ2-3	CASSLAGVFSDTQYF	TGTGCCAGCAGCTTGGCGGGAGTGTTTTCAGATACGCAGTATTTT
NA	TRBD1	TRBV7-2	TRBJ1-2	CASSSDRVYGYTF	TGTGCCAGCAGCTCAGACAGGGTCTATGGCTACACCTTC
NA	TRBD2	TRBV28	TRBJ2-3	CASSQAGGDTQYF	TGTGCCAGCAGCCAAGCGGGAGGCGATACGCAGTATTTT
NA	TRBD1	TRBV7-2	TRBJ2-1	CASSLQGQATNEQFF	TGTGCCAGCAGCCTACAGGGACAGGCTACCAATGAGCAGTTCTTC
NA	TRBD2	TRBV6-5	TRBJ2-1	CASSYKTSGSGNEQFF	TGTGCCAGCAGTTACAAGACTAGCGGGAGTGGCAATGAGCAGTTCTTC
few	NA	TRBV28	TRBJ1-4	CASSLLGRGTEDF	TGTGCCAGCAGTTTATTGGGGCGGGGGACTGAAGATTTT
NA	NA	TRBV20-1	TRBJ2-2	CSARRLGNTGELFF	TGCAGTGCTAGACGACTCGGGAACACCGGGGAGCTGTTTTTT
few	NA	TRBV7-2	TRBJ2-3	CASSLDNGDTQYF	TGTGCCAGCAGCTTAGACAACGGAGATACGCAGTATTTT
NA	TRBD2	TRBV3-1	TRBJ2-7	CASSQQRDEYEQYF	TGTGCCAGCAGCCAGCAGCGGGACGAATACGAGCAGTACTTC
NA	NA	TRBV4-1	TRBJ1-4	CASSQEPGRGNEKLFF	TGCGCCAGCAGCCAAGAGCCGGGGCGCGGGAATGAAAAACTGTTTTTT
many	NA	TRBV7-8	TRBJ2-5	CASSQDSQETQYF	TGTGCCAGCAGCCAGGACTCCCAAGAGACCCAGTACTTC
NA	NA	TRBV11-2	TRBJ2-5	CASSLGQGVLWETQYF	TGTGCCAGCAGCTTAGGGCAGGGTGTGTTGTGGGAGACCCAGTACTTC
NA	NA	TRBV5-1	TRBJ1-1	CASSRNREPTEAFF	TGCGCCAGCAGCCGGAACCGGGAACCTACTGAAGCTTTCTTT
few	TRBD2	TRBV5-1	TRBJ2-2	CASSLVPLAGDTGELFF	TGCGCCAGCAGCTTGGTTCCGCTAGCGGGAGACACCGGGGAGCTGTTTTTT
NA	NA	TRBV28	TRBJ2-7	CASSFGGITYEQYF	TGTGCCAGCAGTTTTGGGGGCATCACCTACGAGCAGTACTTC
many	NA	TRBV20-1	TRBJ1-5	CSASRGGSSNQPQHF	TGCAGTGCTAGTAGGGGGGGATCTAGCAATCAGCCCCAGCATTTT
few	TRBD2	TRBV20-1	TRBJ2-2	CSARDIARGVNTGELFF	TGCAGTGCTAGAGATATCGCGCGGGGGGTCAACACCGGGGAGCTGTTTTTT
NA	NA	TRBV21-1	TRBJ1-1	CASSKAHRGIGTEAFF	TGTGCCAGCAGCAAAGCACACAGGGGGATCGGCACTGAAGCTTTCTTT
NA	NA	TRBV7-8	TRBJ2-2	CASSPVANTGELFF	TGTGCCAGCAGCCCGGTTGCGAACACCGGGGAGCTGTTTTTT
few	TRBD1	TRBV5-1	TRBJ1-1	CASSSVPGQGGEAFF	TGCGCCAGCAGCTCTGTCCCGGGACAGGGGGGTGAAGCTTTCTTT
NA	TRBD2	TRBV18	TRBJ2-7	CASSPPMREAYEQYF	TGTGCCAGCTCACCACCGATGCGGGAGGCCTACGAGCAGTACTTC
NA	NA	TRBV12-3/TRBV12-4	TRBJ2-1	CASSPWPINEQFF	TGTGCCAGCAGTCCTTGGCCTATCAATGAGCAGTTCTTC
once	TRBD2	TRBV11-2	TRBJ2-1	CASSPRTSGDYNEQFF	TGTGCCAGCAGCCCCCGGACTAGCGGAGACTACAATGAGCAGTTCTTC
NA	NA	TRBV20-1	TRBJ1-4	CSARAGVTTNEKLFF	TGCAGTGCGAGAGCCGGGGTCACAACTAATGAAAAACTGTTTTTT
few	TRBD2	TRBV2	TRBJ2-6	CASSEARGSGANVLTF	TGTGCCAGCAGTGAAGCGCGGGGGTCTGGGGCCAACGTCCTGACTTTC
many	TRBD1	TRBV6-5	TRBJ1-2	CASSYSSGTGINYGYTF	TGTGCCAGCAGTTACTCTTCCGGGACAGGGATAAACTATGGCTACACCTTC
NA	TRBD2	TRBV19	TRBJ2-7	CASSMTSGRAYEQYF	TGTGCCAGTAGTATGACTAGCGGGAGGGCCTACGAGCAGTACTTC
NA	NA	TRBV11-2	TRBJ2-2	CASSILGRGSNTGELFF	TGTGCCAGCAGCATCCTAGGGCGGGGCTCGAACACCGGGGAGCTGTTTTTT